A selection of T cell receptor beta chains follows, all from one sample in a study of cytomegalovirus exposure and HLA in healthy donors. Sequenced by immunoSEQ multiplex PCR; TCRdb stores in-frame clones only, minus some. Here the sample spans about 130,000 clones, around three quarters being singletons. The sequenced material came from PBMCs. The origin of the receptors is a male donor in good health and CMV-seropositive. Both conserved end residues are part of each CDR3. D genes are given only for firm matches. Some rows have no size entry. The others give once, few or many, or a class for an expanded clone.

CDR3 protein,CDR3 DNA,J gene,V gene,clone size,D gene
CSARGRGANTEAFF,TGCAGCGCCCGGGGGAGAGGCGCGAACACTGAAGCTTTCTTT,TRBJ1-1,TRBV29-1,few,-
CASSPGGGWNQPQHF,TGCGCCAGCAGCCCGGGGGGAGGGTGGAATCAGCCCCAGCATTTT,TRBJ1-5,TRBV5-1,few,-
CASSSLPHEQYF,TGTGCCAGCAGTTCCCTCCCCCACGAGCAGTACTTC,TRBJ2-7,TRBV28,-,-
CASSLGTGHTGELFF,TGTGCCAGCAGCTTAGGGACAGGGCACACCGGGGAGCTGTTTTTT,TRBJ2-2,TRBV7-9,-,TRBD1
CSAPPPEGQYF,TGCAGTGCTCCCCCGCCCGAGGGGCAGTACTTC,TRBJ2-7,TRBV20-1,-,-
CAIRTGTGFSGANVLTF,TGTGCCATCAGAACCGGGACAGGGTTCTCCGGGGCCAACGTCCTGACTTTC,TRBJ2-6,TRBV10-3,few,TRBD1
CASSLAGGRYNEQFF,TGTGCCAGCAGCTTAGCGGGAGGCCGGTACAATGAGCAGTTCTTC,TRBJ2-1,TRBV7-6,-,-
CASSLRMAGIAEAFF,TGCGCCAGCAGCTTGCGGATGGCGGGGATCGCTGAAGCTTTCTTT,TRBJ1-1,TRBV5-1,-,-
CASRDSPGSSYEQYF,TGTGCCAGCAGAGATAGCCCTGGGAGCTCCTACGAGCAGTACTTC,TRBJ2-7,TRBV27,-,-
CASSSRTGVSNQPQHF,TGTGCCAGCAGTTCACGGACAGGGGTGAGCAATCAGCCCCAGCATTTT,TRBJ1-5,TRBV27,once,TRBD1
CASSLLRTSGGNEQFF,TGTGCCAGCAGCCTGCTTCGGACTAGCGGGGGTAATGAGCAGTTCTTC,TRBJ2-1,TRBV4-2,-,TRBD2
CASSTRTGGLYNEQFF,TGTGCCAGCAGCACCCGGACAGGGGGCCTCTACAATGAGCAGTTCTTC,TRBJ2-1,TRBV11-3,-,TRBD1
CASSTRRGNEQFF,TGTGCTAGCAGCACCCGCCGGGGCAATGAGCAGTTCTTC,TRBJ2-1,TRBV21-1,-,-
CASSLGVGRSSYEQYF,TGTGCCAGCAGCCTAGGGGTGGGCCGTAGCTCCTACGAGCAGTACTTC,TRBJ2-7,TRBV11-3,-,-
CASSGGGASYNSPLHF,TGTGCCAGCAGCGGGGGGGGCGCCTCCTATAATTCACCCCTCCACTTT,TRBJ1-6,TRBV28,-,-
CASSDRTGTVSPLHF,TGTGCCAGCAGTGACCGGACAGGGACCGTATCACCCCTCCACTTT,TRBJ1-6,TRBV2,-,TRBD1
CASRVGASNGYTF,TGTGCCAGCAGGGTTGGGGCAAGTAATGGCTACACCTTC,TRBJ1-2,TRBV5-6,-,-
CASSPGTGSYEQYF,TGCGCCAGCAGCCCCGGGACAGGGTCCTACGAGCAGTACTTC,TRBJ2-7,TRBV5-1,-,TRBD1
CSSSLVIGSGRINEQFF,TGTTCCAGCAGCTTAGTCATAGGTAGCGGGAGAATAAATGAGCAGTTCTTC,TRBJ2-1,TRBV7-9,-,TRBD2
CASTTGAGLSYEQYF,TGTGCCAGCACCACAGGGGCCGGCCTATCCTACGAGCAGTACTTC,TRBJ2-7,TRBV9,-,TRBD1
CASSSKGFNQPQHF,TGTGCCAGCAGTTCTAAGGGGTTCAATCAGCCCCAGCATTTT,TRBJ1-5,TRBV27,-,-
CSVRGLRNTGELFF,TGCAGCGTTAGAGGCCTTAGGAACACCGGGGAGCTGTTTTTT,TRBJ2-2,TRBV29-1,-,-
CASSSGTVYYGYTF,TGTGCCAGCAGCTCCGGGACAGTTTACTATGGCTACACCTTC,TRBJ1-2,TRBV11-2,-,TRBD1
CASSSRGSPLGNTIYF,TGTGCCAGCAGCTCCAGGGGCTCTCCTCTCGGGAACACCATATATTTT,TRBJ1-3,TRBV4-2,-,-
CASSLQAGGQGDTQYF,TGCGCCAGCAGCCTCCAAGCGGGGGGGCAGGGAGATACGCAGTATTTT,TRBJ2-3,TRBV5-1,few,TRBD2
CASSLFPYQPQHF,TGTGCCAGCAGTTTATTCCCGTATCAGCCCCAGCATTTT,TRBJ1-5,TRBV28,-,-
CASSQLAGGVDTQYF,TGTGCCAGCAGCCAACTAGCGGGGGGGGTAGATACGCAGTATTTT,TRBJ2-3,TRBV4-2,-,TRBD2
CASSLWASRTGELFF,TGTGCCAGCAGTTTATGGGCCAGTAGGACCGGGGAGCTGTTTTTT,TRBJ2-2,TRBV28,-,-
CASSGSGQPSYEQYF,TGTGCCAGCAGTGGATCGGGACAGCCCTCCTACGAGCAGTACTTC,TRBJ2-7,TRBV27,-,TRBD1
CATSRTSWDGELFF,TGTGCCACCAGCAGGACTAGTTGGGACGGGGAGCTGTTTTTT,TRBJ2-2,TRBV15,-,-
CSFGAGGGETQYF,TGCAGCTTTGGGGCAGGGGGTGGAGAGACCCAGTACTTC,TRBJ2-5,TRBV29-1,once,TRBD1
CASRLDRVSNEQFF,TGTGCCAGCAGACTGGACAGGGTCAGCAATGAGCAGTTCTTC,TRBJ2-1,TRBV6-5,-,TRBD1
CASSPTSGASSYNEQFF,TGTGCCAGCAGCCCCACCAGCGGGGCTAGCTCCTACAATGAGCAGTTCTTC,TRBJ2-1,TRBV9,-,TRBD2
CASSLGTGVAYEQYF,TGTGCCAGCAGCTTGGGGACAGGGGTAGCCTACGAGCAGTACTTC,TRBJ2-7,TRBV5-4,-,TRBD1
CASSYSTGRTDTQYF,TGTGCCAGCAGTTACAGTACAGGGCGCACAGATACGCAGTATTTT,TRBJ2-3,TRBV6-5,-,-
CAWRGGKWTFF,TGTGCCTGGAGGGGGGGTAAGTGGACTTTCTTT,TRBJ1-1,TRBV30,few,-
CASSLDPGQGNEQYF,TGTGCCAGCAGTCTGGATCCGGGACAAGGAAACGAGCAGTACTTC,TRBJ2-7,TRBV6-1,-,-
CASFSGQGAYEQYF,TGTGCCAGCTTCTCGGGACAGGGGGCCTACGAGCAGTACTTC,TRBJ2-7,TRBV18,-,TRBD1
CASSPQREQYF,TGTGCCAGCAGCCCACAGCGGGAGCAGTACTTC,TRBJ2-7,TRBV7-2,-,-
CASSLDGGASTDTQYF,TGCGCCAGCAGCTTGGATGGAGGGGCTAGCACAGATACGCAGTATTTT,TRBJ2-3,TRBV5-1,-,-
CASSDSWGGNTEAFF,TGTGCCAGCAGTGACTCTTGGGGAGGGAACACTGAAGCTTTCTTT,TRBJ1-1,TRBV6-4,-,-
CASSLGDRTAGELFF,TGCGCCAGCAGCTTGGGGGACAGGACTGCCGGGGAGCTGTTTTTT,TRBJ2-2,TRBV5-1,few,TRBD1
CASSGRDRGSYEQYF,TGTGCCAGCAGTGGCCGGGACAGGGGGTCCTACGAGCAGTACTTC,TRBJ2-7,TRBV6-1,-,TRBD1
CASSLDLAGTDTQYF,TGTGCCAGCAGCTTGGATCTAGCGGGCACAGATACGCAGTATTTT,TRBJ2-3,TRBV5-8,-,TRBD2
CASSLARGETNYGYTF,TGTGCCAGCAGCTTGGCCAGGGGGGAAACTAACTATGGCTACACCTTC,TRBJ1-2,TRBV5-4,-,TRBD1
CASSQERLAGPDTQYF,TGCGCCAGCAGCCAAGAGAGACTAGCGGGTCCAGATACGCAGTATTTT,TRBJ2-3,TRBV4-1,-,TRBD2
CASSSGRTEAFF,TGTGCCAGCAGTTCAGGGCGGACTGAAGCTTTCTTT,TRBJ1-1,TRBV28,-,-
CASSQDGAVYGYTF,TGTGCCAGCAGCCAAGATGGGGCAGTTTATGGCTACACCTTC,TRBJ1-2,TRBV7-2,-,-
CASSEEDRAKNIQYF,TGTGCCAGCAGTGAAGAGGATCGGGCCAAAAACATTCAGTACTTC,TRBJ2-4,TRBV25-1,-,-
CASSLTSGISSYEQYF,TGTGCCAGCAGCTTAACTAGCGGGATCTCCTCCTACGAGCAGTACTTC,TRBJ2-7,TRBV11-2,-,TRBD2
CASSRTGGNEQFF,TGTGCCAGCAGCAGGACAGGGGGGAATGAGCAGTTCTTC,TRBJ2-1,TRBV28,-,TRBD1
CASSDRGTTASYEQYF,TGTGCCAGCAGCGACAGGGGGACCACTGCTTCCTACGAGCAGTACTTC,TRBJ2-7,TRBV7-9,-,TRBD1
CASTESSLTSGNADTQYF,TGTGCCAGCACCGAAAGTTCTCTGACTAGCGGGAATGCAGATACGCAGTATTTT,TRBJ2-3,TRBV25-1,-,TRBD2
CATSRDISQGMVMNTEAFF,TGTGCCACCAGCAGAGATATTAGTCAGGGGATGGTTATGAACACTGAAGCTTTCTTT,TRBJ1-1,TRBV15,few,-
CASSQAGAGTDTQYF,TGCGCCAGCAGCCAGGCGGGGGCGGGCACAGATACGCAGTATTTT,TRBJ2-3,TRBV4-1,-,-
CASSFRAETQYF,TGTGCCAGCAGCTTCAGGGCGGAGACCCAGTACTTC,TRBJ2-5,TRBV7-9,-,-
CASRGGLREQYF,TGTGCCAGCAGAGGGGGCCTACGGGAGCAGTACTTC,TRBJ2-7,TRBV6-5,once,TRBD1
CASSLLAGGSYEQYF,TGTGCCAGCAGCTTACTAGCGGGAGGCTCCTACGAGCAGTACTTC,TRBJ2-7,TRBV5-6,-,TRBD2